What follows describes a single T cell receptor beta chain. The antigen is unknown. The entry originates in a study of CD8+ T cells in alopecia areata. As for the study in general: Treated individuals took tofacitinib by mouth, 5 to 10 mg twice daily. Study-wide points: Scalp samples also yield sequences of resident alphabeta T cells from normal skin. During tofacitinib treatment, many expanded lesional clones remained in scalp and blood.

Treatment meaning: oral pan-JAK inhibitor, 5-10 mg twice daily. Specimens obtained from alopecia areata patients comprised lesional scalp punch biopsies and peripheral blood. CDR3 length equals 16 residues. The ends were cut back, 0 bases at V and 5 bases at J, with 16 bases in the middle. The germline gives CDR1 MNHNS, CDR2 SASEGT. RNA was isolated and reverse transcribed to cDNA, the sequencing template. Measured with immunoSEQ multiplex PCR; TCRdb has only the in-frame clones, and not every one. The table includes more than 100,000 clones, around 56% detected once. V and J are TRBV6-1 and TRBJ1-2, with a tentative D call TRBD1 (5 bases). The sample was CD4+ T cells sorted from blood, taken at week 4, from a patient treated with tofacitinib. This TCR came from a human donor with alopecia areata. CDR3 DNA: TGTGCCAGCAGTGAAGCTTATCTGAGACAGACGTATGGCTACACCTTC. Protein: CASSEAYLRQTYGYTF.